These T cell receptor beta chains were read from a single sample in a study of PD-1 blockade in classical Hodgkin lymphoma. Sequenced by immunoSEQ multiplex PCR; TCRdb stores in-frame clones only, minus some. This sample has under 7,500 clones; 76% occur once, and the top ten carry about 43%. The specimen was peripheral blood mononuclear cells (PBMCs), collected before the second cycle of nivolumab. These receptors all come from a human donor with classical Hodgkin lymphoma. Both conserved end residues are part of each CDR3. Each record gives: J gene, D gene, clone size, V gene, CDR3 DNA, CDR3 protein. D genes are given only for firm matches. Size is omitted from some rows. Given values are once, few, many or a class for expanded clones.

TRBJ1-1 | NA | few | TRBV27 | TGTGCCAGCAGTGCCCATTCTAAGGTAAACACTGAAGCTTTCTTT | CASSAHSKVNTEAFF
TRBJ1-1 | NA | NA | TRBV6-9 | TGTGCCAGCATCTCCTTTACAGGGAACACTGAAGCTTTCTTT | CASISFTGNTEAFF
TRBJ1-2 | TRBD1 | NA | TRBV5-4 | TGTGCCAGCAGCGCCAGGGGGCGAGAAAACTATGGCTACACCTTC | CASSARGRENYGYTF
TRBJ2-1 | NA | NA | TRBV11-2 | TGTGCCAGCAGCTTAGAACTAGCCTCCACCGCGGGGATATACAATGAGCAGTTCTTC | CASSLELASTAGIYNEQFF
TRBJ2-7 | TRBD1 | NA | TRBV6-6 | TGTGCCAGCACCCTCCTGGACAGGGGTCCCTACGAGCAGTACTTC | CASTLLDRGPYEQYF
TRBJ2-6 | NA | NA | TRBV5-1 | TGCGCCAGCAGCTTGGCCGGCAGGGGAGGATCTGGGGCCAACGTCCTGACTTTC | CASSLAGRGGSGANVLTF
TRBJ2-7 | TRBD2 | medium-sized | TRBV7-7 | TGTGCTAGCAGCTTCGGACTAGCAAACGAGCAGTACTTC | CASSFGLANEQYF
TRBJ2-3 | NA | few | TRBV6-5 | TGTGCCAGCAGACGACAGCAGCCCACAGATACGCAGTATTTT | CASRRQQPTDTQYF
TRBJ2-1 | NA | NA | TRBV20-1 | TGCAGTGCTAGGGAGGCGGGGGAGCAGTTCTTC | CSAREAGEQFF
TRBJ2-1 | TRBD2 | NA | TRBV5-1 | TGCGCCAGCCGCTTTCAGGGACTAGAGGTTGAGCAGTTCTTC | CASRFQGLEVEQFF